What follows are 29 T cell receptor beta chains derived from one specimen sequenced in a study of blood T cell repertoires in COVID-19. Clones were sequenced by immunoSEQ multiplex PCR, and TCRdb holds only the in-frame ones, with some missing. The repertoire includes 90,000 to 140,000 clones, about 80% of them detected once, and around 19% sits in the top ten. The specimen was peripheral blood. The receptor source for this set is a woman in her 70s with acute or convalescent COVID-19.

The rearrangement uses TRBV24-1 and TRBJ2-5, with TRBD1 matching 7 bases. This CDR3 is 13 amino acids long. Germline lookup yields CDR1 KGHDR and CDR2 SFDVKD. The junction had 1 base not matched to a gene; V was cut back by 3 bases and J by 4 bases. CDR3 residues: CATSDTGVETQYF. Written as DNA, the CDR3 is TGTGCCACCAGTGATACAGGGGTAGAGACCCAGTACTTC.

Only a few counts were recorded for this clone. The CDR3 bases are TGTGCCAGCTCACCCTTCAGGGCCTCCGGGACAGCTGTGAACACTGAAGCTTTCTTT. Its protein is CASSPFRASGTAVNTEAFF. The chain recombines TRBV18 with TRBJ1-1; 7 bases map to TRBD1. Per germline, CDR1 KGHSH and CDR2 LQKENI. This CDR3 has 19 residues. J gave up 0 bases and V 3 bases, and 16 bases lay outside the gene matches.

This chain joins TRBV30 and TRBJ2-1; 7 positions agree with TRBD1. V shed 1 base and J 12 bases; nucleotides not matched to a gene: 6. In germline, CDR1 is GTSNPN, CDR2 SVGIG (reference sequence). This CDR3 spans 12 amino acids. CDR3 sequence (DNA): TGTGCCTGGAGTGGTGAAGGGGGCCGGCAGTTCTTC. Amino acid sequence: CAWSGEGGRQFF.

CDR3 region: CASSQEGIRQGDEKLFF. DNA of the CDR3: TGTGCCAGCAGCCAAGAGGGGATCAGACAGGGGGATGAAAAACTGTTTTTT. The chain employs TRBV3-1 (or the pseudogene TRBV3-2) and TRBJ1-4; 9 nucleotides match TRBD1. Germline CDR1 and CDR2: LGHDT and YNNKEL (reference sequence). The length of the CDR3 is 17 residues. Trimming at V came to 0 bases and at J to 6 bases, leaving 8 bases not matched to a gene.

J is TRBJ1-3 and V is TRBV30; a weak D match, TRBD1 (5 bases). CDR1 is GTSNPN and CDR2 is SVGIG in the germline V gene (reference sequence). The CDR3 loop spans 13 amino acids. The V gene lost 2 bases and the J gene lost 8 bases, with 13 bases spanning the gap. CDR3 nucleotide sequence: TGTGCCTGGAGTTCCCAGGGTATAGACACCATATATTTT. Encoded protein: CAWSSQGIDTIYF.

V is TRBV6-5 and J is TRBJ2-7; 11 bases match TRBD2. V was pared by 7 bases and J by 2 bases, with 4 bases of the junction left unmatched. This CDR3 has 14 amino acids. Germline loops: CDR1 MNHEY, CDR2 SVGAGI. CDR3 DNA sequence: TGTGCCAGCAAAACTAGCGGGGGACCCTACGAGCAGTACTTC. Residues: CASKTSGGPYEQYF.

This clone has just a few counts. The rearrangement joins TRBV6-2 or TRBV6-3 to TRBJ1-5; a weak D match, TRBD1 (5 bases). V was cut by 1 base and J by 4 bases, with 14 bases left in between. CDR1 and CDR2 from the germline V gene are MNHEY and SVGEGT. The CDR3 contains 16 residues. The CDR3 here is CASSYFLQAGNQPQHF. For the CDR3, the DNA is TGTGCCAGCAGTTACTTTTTACAGGCTGGGAATCAGCCCCAGCATTTT.

The rearrangement links TRBV27 to TRBJ2-2; D is undetermined. The CDR3 loop spans 16 amino acids. Germline V gene sequence: CDR1 MNHEY, CDR2 SMNVEV (reference sequence). Trimming took off 2 bases at V and 5 bases at J, with 15 bases between the two ends. The DNA for the CDR3 is TGTGCCAGCAGTTTAAATGTACTCAGAGGAACCGGGGAGCTGTTTTTT. The encoded protein is CASSLNVLRGTGELFF.

This chain uses TRBV12-3 or TRBV12-4 with TRBJ2-3; unclear D gene. The V and J ends lost 0 bases and 5 bases respectively, with 3 bases between them. CDR3 length equals 12 residues. In nucleotides, the CDR3 is TGTGCCAGCAGTTTAGCGCGAGATACGCAGTATTTT. Amino acid sequence: CASSLARDTQYF.

The chain joins TRBV11-3 to TRBJ2-3; 12 bases are shared with TRBD2. CDR3 length: 16 amino acids. Germline CDR1 reads SGHNT; CDR2 reads YENEEA. The V gene end was trimmed by 4 bases and the J gene end by 2 bases; junction bases not matched to a gene: 4. The CDR3 region has the DNA TGTGCCAGCAGCTCCCGACTAGCGGGGGACACAGATACGCAGTATTTT. Protein product: CASSSRLAGDTDTQYF.

V is TRBV24-1 and J is TRBJ1-1; 11 bases match TRBD1. The CDR3 has 16 residues. Losses at the gene ends were 2 bases for V and 4 bases for J; bases not matched to a gene: 5. CDR1 and CDR2 (germline): KGHDR, SFDVKD. CDR3 loop: CATSDSRTGGITEAFF. DNA for the CDR3: TGTGCCACCAGTGATTCTCGGACAGGGGGCATCACTGAAGCTTTCTTT.

The V call is TRBV7-8, the J call TRBJ2-1; 10 bases are shared with TRBD2. CDR1 is SGHVS and CDR2 is FQNEAQ in the germline V gene. The CDR3 covers 18 residues. With 7 bases clipped from V and 5 bases from J, the junction kept 17 bases outside the gene matches. The CDR3 loop reads CASKALSRIAGGHNEQFF. The CDR3 DNA reads TGTGCCAGCAAGGCTCTCTCGAGAATAGCGGGGGGACACAATGAGCAGTTCTTC.

This chain links TRBV6-5 with TRBJ2-7; D perhaps matches TRBD1 (7 bases). The CDR3 spans 14 residues. Trimming took off 4 bases at V and 6 bases at J, with 16 bases between the two ends. Germline V gene data show CDR1 as MNHEY and CDR2 as SVGAGI. The CDR3 DNA follows: TGTGCCAGCAGTTCGACAGGGAGGATAGGCGAGCAGTACTTC. This gives the protein CASSSTGRIGEQYF.

The V gene is TRBV15, the J gene TRBJ2-2; 7 nucleotides line up with TRBD2. Per the germline V gene, CDR1 is LNHNV and CDR2 is YYDKDF (reference sequence). The CDR3 is 16 amino acids. V dropped 2 bases and J dropped 2; count of bases not matched to a gene: 5. For the CDR3, the DNA is TGTGCCACCAGCAGATCCAGCGGGGAAAACACCGGGGAGCTGTTTTTT. Protein product: CATSRSSGENTGELFF.

Points on this clone: The sample contains more than one DNA sequence encoding this CDR3. The CDR3 region is CASSPRGSGANVLTF. The CDR3 region has the DNA TGTGCCAGCAGTCCCCGGGGCTCTGGGGCCAACGTCCTGACTTTC. The chain combines TRBV27 with TRBJ2-6, with a tentative D call TRBD2 (5 bases). Germline V gene lookup returns CDR1 MNHEY and CDR2 SMNVEV (reference sequence). The germline V and J ends were trimmed by 5 bases and 0 bases, with 8 bases remaining between them. This CDR3 spans 15 amino acids. Together with reference TRBV27 and TRBJ2-6, the CDR3 gives the full variable domain: EAQVTQNPRYLITVTGKKLTVTCSQNMNHEYMSWYRQDPGLGLRQIYYSMNVEVTDKGDVPEGYKVSRKEKRNFPLILESPSPNQTSLYFCASSPRGSGANVLTFGAGSRLTVL.

The V call is TRBV12-3 or TRBV12-4, the J call TRBJ1-4; D is possibly TRBD1 (5 bases). V lost 5 bases and J 16 bases, leaving 17 bases between the germline ends. This CDR3 has 12 amino acids. CDR3 amino acids: CASSPSLGTAFF. Written as DNA, the CDR3 is TGTGCCAGCAGTCCGAGCCTGGGGACTGCGTTTTTT.

This clone was observed a handful of times. J is TRBJ1-5 and V is TRBV5-1; D is perhaps TRBD1 (6 bases). V was cut by 4 bases and J by 0 bases, with 20 bases left in between. This CDR3 spans 18 amino acids. Per germline, CDR1 SGHRS and CDR2 YFSETQ. The CDR3 DNA sequence: TGCGCCAGCAGCCCTGGGGCAGGGGTGGCGCATAGCAATCAGCCCCAGCATTTT. Its protein is CASSPGAGVAHSNQPQHF.

The chain links TRBV27 to TRBJ1-1, with a tentative D call TRBD1 (6 bases). The germline V and J ends were trimmed by 4 bases and 4 bases, with 22 bases remaining between them. Germline lookup yields CDR1 MNHEY and CDR2 SMNVEV (reference sequence). This CDR3 is 17 amino acids long. CDR3 sequence: CASSSPDSNYFPTEAFF. The CDR3, as DNA: TGTGCCAGCAGTTCCCCGGACAGTAACTATTTTCCCACTGAAGCTTTCTTT.

The chain is built from TRBV28 and TRBJ2-7, with D maybe TRBD1 (6 bases). Per germline, CDR1 MDHEN and CDR2 SYDVKM. There are 12 residues in the CDR3. With 7 bases removed from V and 5 bases from J, the gap between germline ends came to 12 bases. CDR3 coding DNA: TGTGCCAGCACCGGACAGTACCACGAGCAGTACTTC. Its translation is CASTGQYHEQYF.

The chain combines TRBV28 with TRBJ1-4; 7 bases are a match to TRBD1. V gave up 5 bases and J gave up 8 bases; unmatched junction bases: 11. Germline V gene sequence: CDR1 MDHEN, CDR2 SYDVKM. This CDR3 is built from 15 residues. CDR3 protein: CASSPFDRVREKLFF. Written as DNA, the CDR3 is TGTGCCAGCAGTCCCTTCGACAGGGTGCGGGAAAAACTGTTTTTT. The complete variable domain, with remaining parts taken from reference TRBV28 and TRBJ1-4, reads DVKVTQSSRYLVKRTGEKVFLECVQDMDHENMFWYRQDPGLGLRLIYFSYDVKMKEKGDIPEGYSVSREKKERFSLILESASTNQTSMYLCASSPFDRVREKLFFGSGTQLSVL.

This clone was detected ten times or more. This rearrangement joins TRBV30 to TRBJ1-2; 9 bases are shared with TRBD1. The germline CDR1 and CDR2 sequences are GTSNPN and SVGIG (reference sequence). CDR3 length: 16 amino acids. V trimming: 2 bases; J trimming: 3 bases; junction bases outside the gene matches: 10. This CDR3 reads CAWSSIRDRVDYGYTF. The DNA for the CDR3 is TGTGCCTGGAGTTCCATCCGGGACAGGGTGGACTATGGCTACACCTTC.

The chain recombines TRBV30 with TRBJ1-5; TRBD1 matches at 7 bases. The J segment lost 7 bases and the V segment lost 1 base, leaving 7 bases of the junction unmatched. Per germline, CDR1 GTSNPN and CDR2 SVGIG (reference sequence). The CDR3 contains 14 residues. CDR3 in DNA: TGTGCCTGGAGTGGGGGAGACAGGGAGCAGCCCCAGCATTTT. Amino acids: CAWSGGDREQPQHF.

The chain employs TRBV4-1 and TRBJ2-3; 7 nucleotides align to TRBD1. The junction had 9 bases not matched to a gene; V was cut back by 5 bases and J by 1 base. CDR1 MGHRA and CDR2 YSYEKL come from the germline V gene. This CDR3 spans 16 amino acids. The CDR3 sequence: CASSNSQGLGTDTQYF. The CDR3 nucleotides read TGCGCCAGCAGCAACTCACAGGGGCTTGGCACAGATACGCAGTATTTT.

This clone was picked up many times. J is TRBJ2-3 and V is TRBV7-9; 9 positions agree with TRBD2. This CDR3 is 17 amino acids long. The V gene's germline CDR1 is SEHNR and CDR2 FQNEAQ (reference sequence). The V segment lost 5 bases and the J segment 3 bases; nucleotides outside the gene matches: 12. Written as DNA, the CDR3 is TGTGCCAGCAGCCGAAGCGGGGGGACCGTTGGAACAGATACGCAGTATTTT. Its protein is CASSRSGGTVGTDTQYF.

The chain uses TRBV20-1 and TRBJ2-5; 7 bases agree with TRBD1. There are 11 residues in the CDR3. J gave up 4 bases and V 5 bases, and 1 base lay outside the gene matches. Per the germline V gene, CDR1 is DFQATT and CDR2 is SNEGSKA (reference sequence). The CDR3 region has the DNA TGCAGTGCTGCAGGGGGAGAGACCCAGTACTTC. The encoded protein is CSAAGGETQYF.

The chain joins TRBV30 to TRBJ1-2; 8 bases match TRBD1. CDR3 size: 15 residues. Per germline, CDR1 GTSNPN and CDR2 SVGIG (reference sequence). Trimming took 4 bases from V and 8 from J; bases not matched to a gene: 15. CDR3 nucleotides: TGTGCCTGGAACCTACCTCTCGACAGGGGAAGGGGCTACACCTTC. Protein: CAWNLPLDRGRGYTF.

Remarks on this clone: Other nucleotide sequences from this sample produce the same CDR3. The V gene is TRBV5-4, the J gene TRBJ1-5; a possible D gene is TRBD1 (5 bases). V was pared by 0 bases and J by 4 bases, with 8 bases between. The CDR3 is 14 residues long. CDR1 is SGHNT, CDR2 YYREEE, per germline (reference sequence). CDR3 in DNA: TGTGCCAGCAGCTTGGCGGGGGGGAATCAGCCCCAGCATTTT. Translation gives CASSLAGGNQPQHF. Filled out from reference TRBV5-4 and TRBJ1-5, the complete variable domain reads ETGVTQSPTHLIKTRGQQVTLRCSSQSGHNTVSWYQQALGQGPQFIFQYYREEENGRGNFPPRFSGLQFPNYSSELNVNALELDDSALYLCASSLAGGNQPQHFGDGTRLSIL.

This rearrangement joins TRBV5-1 to TRBJ1-2; 10 positions match TRBD1. There are 15 residues in the CDR3. In germline, CDR1 is SGHRS, CDR2 YFSETQ. Trimming removed 4 bases from V and 4 bases from J; junction bases left unmatched: 7. The CDR3 protein is CASSAGTGASYGYTF. The CDR3 DNA is TGCGCCAGCAGCGCCGGGACAGGGGCATCCTATGGCTACACCTTC.

CDR3 amino acids: CASSLGATPYEQYF. The CDR3 DNA follows: TGTGCCAGCAGCTTAGGGGCTACGCCCTACGAGCAGTACTTC. V is TRBV7-9 and J is TRBJ2-7; D is uncertain. Germline assignment: CDR1 SEHNR and CDR2 FQNEAQ (reference sequence). The CDR3 has 14 residues. The V end lost 1 base, the J end lost 2 bases, and 9 bases lay between the germline ends.